These T cell receptor beta chains were read from a single sample in a study of T cell responses to AZD1222 COVID-19 vaccine. Using immunoSEQ multiplex PCR, the repertoire was profiled, and TCRdb retains in-frame clones only, with some absent. The profile shows approximately 110,000 clones, 70% to 90% of them singletons. The sample was peripheral blood, taken 28 days after the second AZD1222 dose. The receptors stem from an adult who received the AZD1222 COVID-19 vaccine. Each CDR3 is given with its conserved first and last residue. A D gene is named only where the DNA matches it firmly. Clone size is given for some rows only: seen once, a few or many times, or a class if the clone is expanded.

TRBV19	TRBD2	-	TRBJ2-1	TGTGCCAGTAGTATTGGTAGCGGGGGATTTAATGAGCAGTTCTTC	CASSIGSGGFNEQFF
TRBV7-2	TRBD1	-	TRBJ1-5	TGTGCCAGCAGCCAGGGACAGAGCAATCAGCCCCAGCATTTT	CASSQGQSNQPQHF
TRBV5-6	-	few	TRBJ1-3	TGTGCCAGCAGCTTGGCAGGGGTTGGAAACACCATATATTTT	CASSLAGVGNTIYF
TRBV28	TRBD2	-	TRBJ2-3	TGTGCCAGCAGTTTATCGTCTAGCGGGCGCACAGATACGCAGTATTTT	CASSLSSSGRTDTQYF
TRBV12-5	-	-	TRBJ1-2	TGTGCTAGTGGTTTGGTACCCGACTATGGCTACACCTTC	CASGLVPDYGYTF
TRBV4-2	TRBD2	once	TRBJ2-1	TGTGCCAGCAGCCAAGATGAGGGACTAGTAGACAATGAGCAGTTCTTC	CASSQDEGLVDNEQFF
TRBV3-1/TRBV3-2	-	-	TRBJ1-5	TGTGCCAGCAGCGATGGGGGGGGTGGGCAGCCCCAGCATTTT	CASSDGGGGQPQHF
TRBV6-2/TRBV6-3	-	-	TRBJ1-1	TGTGCCAGCAGTTACTTTCGGTTGAACACTGAAGCTTTCTTT	CASSYFRLNTEAFF
TRBV9	-	-	TRBJ1-3	TGTGCCAGCAGCGTAGCTTCGTGGACGGCCTCTGGAAACACCATATATTTT	CASSVASWTASGNTIYF
TRBV12-5	-	once	TRBJ1-1	TGTGCTAGTGGTTCCGGGGGTTCGGGCACTGAAGCTTTCTTT	CASGSGGSGTEAFF
TRBV13	TRBD1	-	TRBJ2-7	TGTGCCAGCAGCTTACGGCGGGACAGGGGTAATAGCTCCTACGAGCAGTACTTC	CASSLRRDRGNSSYEQYF
TRBV6-2/TRBV6-3	TRBD2	-	TRBJ2-7	TGTGCCAGCAGTCAACCGGGACTAGCGGTACACGAGCAGTACTTC	CASSQPGLAVHEQYF
TRBV6-1	-	-	TRBJ2-3	TGTGCCAGCAGTGACAGGCCAGATACGCAGTATTTT	CASSDRPDTQYF
TRBV12-3/TRBV12-4	-	-	TRBJ1-2	TGTGCCAGCAGTTTAGAGAGCAACTATGGCTACACCTTC	CASSLESNYGYTF
TRBV2	TRBD2	-	TRBJ2-5	TGTGCCAGCAGCCCAGGGACTAGCGGGGGGGAAGAGACCCAGTACTTC	CASSPGTSGGEETQYF
TRBV2	-	once	TRBJ2-7	TGTGCCAGCAGTGATCCCCACTGGGACGAGCAGTACTTC	CASSDPHWDEQYF
TRBV28	-	-	TRBJ1-5	TGTGCCAGCAGTTTACTGTTTCAGCCCCAGCATTTT	CASSLLFQPQHF
TRBV5-4	TRBD2	-	TRBJ2-3	TGTGCCAGCACCACCGTCCCCCTAGCGGGGCCCACAGATACGCAGTATTTT	CASTTVPLAGPTDTQYF
TRBV20-1	-	-	TRBJ1-3	TGCAGTGCTAGTTCCAGGGTGGCTGGAAACACCATATATTTT	CSASSRVAGNTIYF
TRBV2	TRBD1	-	TRBJ2-7	TGTGCCACCGAACAACAGGGGGCCGAGCAGTACTTC	CATEQQGAEQYF
TRBV18	-	-	TRBJ1-4	TGTGCCAGCTCACCAGGGGGGGCAACTAATGAAAAACTGTTTTTT	CASSPGGATNEKLFF
TRBV6-1	TRBD1	-	TRBJ2-7	TGTGCCAGCAGTGCGGGGACAGGGGGCGGCCACGAGCAGTACTTC	CASSAGTGGGHEQYF